These 13 T cell receptor beta chains came from one sample sequenced in a study of tumor-infiltrating lymphocytes in primary liver carcinoma (dated by TCRdb to the late 2010s). TRIzol reagent was used to extract blood RNA from unsorted whole blood, while the DNeasy Blood & Tissue kit provided the germline DNA. Sequencing used an Illumina HiSeq 2500. A constant-region primer and ProtoScript II reverse transcriptase were used to reverse-transcribe TCRbeta-specific cDNA from roughly 0.5 ug total RNA. Construction of the TCRbeta libraries relied on three nested rounds of multiplex PCR, following a slightly modified ARM-PCR procedure. Each of the first two PCR rounds ran for approximately 10 cycles using multiplex TRBV1-TRBV30 forward primers together with a Cbeta reverse primer. TCRdb trimmed public reads at Q25 via fastp, called clones via MiXCR and kept in-frame beta chains. Every entry covers one CDR3 protein and lists the most common genes and DNA from its rows. For this sample there are almost 200,000 distinct CDR3 sequences; roughly 61% appear just once. The top ten clones comprise under 7.5% of the sample.

Sequencing input: peripheral blood. These receptors all come from a woman in her sixties with primary liver carcinoma and hepatitis B virus infection.

In the case of this clonotype: A read error may be the cause here, since a much bigger clone is one base away. This chain links TRBV12-5 with TRBJ2-7; D is undetermined. The CDR3 runs 14 residues. In germline, CDR1 is LGHNT, CDR2 FRNRAP. CDR3 residues: CASGMRYPSDEQYF. The CDR3 DNA is TGTGCTAGTGGTATGAGATACCCCTCCGACGAGCAGTACTTC. Using reference TRBV12-5 and TRBJ2-7 for the parts outside the CDR3, the full variable domain is DARVTQTPRHKVTEMGQEVTMRCQPILGHNTVFWYRQTMMQGLELLAYFRNRAPLDDSGMPKDRFSAEMPDATLATLKIQPSEPRDSAVYFCASGMRYPSDEQYFGPGTRLTVT.

This clonotype was seen at least ten times. The chain recombines TRBV28 with TRBJ2-3; TRBD2 aligns across 7 bases. CDR1 and CDR2 (germline): MDHEN, SYDVKM. The ends lost 10 bases at V and 6 bases at J; junction bases unmatched: 7. CDR3 length: 12 amino acids. CDR3 region: CATQAGSDTQYF. Here the CDR3 DNA reads TGTGCCACCCAAGCGGGGAGCGATACGCAGTATTTT.

This clonotype appeared a few times. The chain employs TRBV6-5 and TRBJ2-7, with TRBD2 identical over 7 bases. This CDR3 has 13 residues. After removal of 7 bases from V and 6 bases from J, the junction contained 9 bases not matched to a gene. Germline CDR1 reads MNHEY; CDR2 reads SVGAGI. In nucleotides, the CDR3 is TGTGCCAGCAAGGCGGGAGTAAGAGGCGAGCAGTACTTC. It yields the protein CASKAGVRGEQYF.

The chain combines TRBV11-2 with TRBJ2-1; 13 bases agree with TRBD2. The CDR3 runs 18 residues. Per germline, CDR1 SGHAT and CDR2 FQNNGV. Germline trimming cut 4 bases from V and 7 bases from J; bases unmatched to any gene: 13. The CDR3 bases are TGTGCCAGCAGCTACCCCACCGGGACTAGCGGGAAGCGTAATGAGCAGTTCTTC. This encodes CASSYPTGTSGKRNEQFF.

This clonotype was counted once. The junction departs from the called germline gene at one end, perhaps through a read error. This chain links TRBV6-6 with TRBJ2-7; 8 bases align to TRBD2. The CDR3 is made up of 17 amino acids. Germline values: CDR1 MNHNY, CDR2 SVGAGI (reference sequence). The chain's CDR3 is CASSYSTGGTTTYGQYF. The CDR3 DNA reads as TGTGCCAGCAGTTACTCGACGGGAGGGACAACCACCTACGGGCAGTACTTC.

On this clonotype itself: One junction end does not reproduce the germline sequence, and a read error may be involved. The chain links TRBV7-8 to TRBJ2-1, with D perhaps assigned TRBD1 or TRBD2 (6 bases each). In germline, CDR1 is SGHVS, CDR2 FQNEAQ. The CDR3 has 17 amino acids. CDR3 protein: CASSYELRGPWAREQFF. The CDR3 DNA sequence: TGTGCCAGCAGCTACGAATTACGGGGGCCATGGGCCAGGGAGCAATTCTTC.

A word on this clonotype: The junction does not match germline at one end; this may be a read error. The V call is TRBV11-2, the J call TRBJ2-1, with 8 bases lining up with TRBD2. The CDR3 covers 15 residues. Germline V gene lookup returns CDR1 SGHAT and CDR2 FQNNGV. For the CDR3, the DNA is TGTACCAGCAGCCAATACCCGGGACTAGGGGATGAGCACTTCTTC. It encodes CTSSQYPGLGDEHFF.

This clonotype has just a few counts. The chain carries TRBV6-4 and TRBJ2-1, with D tentatively TRBD2 (5 bases). The CDR3 consists of 14 residues. With 0 bases removed from V and 4 bases from J, the gap between germline ends came to 7 bases. The V gene's germline CDR1 is MRHNA and CDR2 SNTAGT. The chain's CDR3 is CASSDSGGYNEQFF. The CDR3 nucleotides read TGTGCCAGCAGTGACTCAGGCGGGTACAATGAGCAGTTCTTC.

The chain is built from TRBV9 and TRBJ2-3, with TRBD1 matching 8 bases. CDR3 length equals 15 residues. J lost 2 bases, V lost 0 bases, and 2 bases had no gene match. In germline, CDR1 is SGDLS, CDR2 YYNGEE. In DNA, the CDR3 is TGTGCCAGCAGCGTAGCTCAGGGGGCCACAGATACGCAGTATTTT. It specifies CASSVAQGATDTQYF.

Concerning this clonotype itself: Relative to the germline gene, one junction end is altered; a read error may explain this. The rearrangement links TRBV28 to TRBJ1-5; TRBD1 matches 8 bases. Per germline, CDR1 MDHEN and CDR2 SYDVKM. The CDR3 has 15 amino acids. CDR3 in amino acids: CASSSRTGSIQPQHF. CDR3 DNA: TGTGCCAGCAGTTCGCGGACAGGGAGCATTCAGCCCCAGCATTTT.

This clonotype was observed many times. V is TRBV14 and J is TRBJ2-5; possible D gene TRBD2, 6 bases. This CDR3 comprises 13 residues. The V gene lost 8 bases and the J gene lost 7 bases, with 17 bases spanning the gap. CDR1 and CDR2 (germline): SGHDN, FVKESK. The CDR3 region has the DNA TGTGCCAGCTCCGGGGCCCTCGGGGGGACCCAGTACTTC. Amino acid sequence: CASSGALGGTQYF.

The V gene is TRBV11-3, the J gene TRBJ1-1; TRBD1 matches 7 bases. J lost 6 bases, V lost 5 bases, and 6 bases had no gene match. The CDR3 extends over 13 amino acids. Germline V gene sequence: CDR1 SGHNT, CDR2 YENEEA. Here the CDR3 reads CASSPTRGPEAFF. CDR3 in DNA: TGTGCCAGCAGCCCTACTAGGGGGCCTGAAGCTTTCTTT. Complete variable domain (other parts from reference TRBV11-3 and TRBJ1-1): EAGVVQSPRYKIIEKKQPVAFWCNPISGHNTLYWYLQNLGQGPELLIRYENEEAVDDSQLPKDRFSAERLKGVDSTLKIQPAELGDSAVYLCASSPTRGPEAFFGQGTRLTVV.

J is TRBJ1-6 and V is TRBV4-2; no reliable D call. V was pared by 2 bases and J by 8 bases, with 7 bases between. This CDR3 spans 13 amino acids. CDR1 and CDR2 (germline): LGHNA, YNFKEQ. CDR3 loop: CASSQTMDSPLHF. Here the CDR3 DNA reads TGTGCCAGCAGCCAAACCATGGATTCACCCCTCCACTTT.